The clone carrying this TCR beta chain has just one count. The data were taken from a study of blood T cell repertoires in COVID-19. Overall study: Whether acute or convalescent, the COVID-19 samples came from the United States, Italy and Spain. In each case, the material was cDNA or gDNA derived from T cells, B-cell-depleted T cells, or PBMCs.

The CDR3 spans 15 residues. Per germline, CDR1 SGHTA and CDR2 FQGNSA. The trim removed 5 bases at V and 6 bases at J, leaving 7 bases unmatched. Original methodology: By means of reference gene primer amplification, nucleated cell counts were estimated. Sequencing used immunoSEQ multiplex PCR; TCRdb keeps in-frame clones, though not all of them. From that table come the V and J calls and clone size; the DNA was used to work out D and trimming. The sample consists of some 120,000 clones, around 78% of them appearing once. The chain has TRBV7-2 and TRBJ2-1; TRBD1 matches at 10 bases. Sequenced sample: peripheral blood. The sequence derives from a man younger than 40 with acute or convalescent COVID-19. CDR3 nucleotide sequence: TGTGCCAGCAGCAAGGACAGGGGGAATTTCAATGAGCAGTTCTTC. Translated: CASSKDRGNFNEQFF.